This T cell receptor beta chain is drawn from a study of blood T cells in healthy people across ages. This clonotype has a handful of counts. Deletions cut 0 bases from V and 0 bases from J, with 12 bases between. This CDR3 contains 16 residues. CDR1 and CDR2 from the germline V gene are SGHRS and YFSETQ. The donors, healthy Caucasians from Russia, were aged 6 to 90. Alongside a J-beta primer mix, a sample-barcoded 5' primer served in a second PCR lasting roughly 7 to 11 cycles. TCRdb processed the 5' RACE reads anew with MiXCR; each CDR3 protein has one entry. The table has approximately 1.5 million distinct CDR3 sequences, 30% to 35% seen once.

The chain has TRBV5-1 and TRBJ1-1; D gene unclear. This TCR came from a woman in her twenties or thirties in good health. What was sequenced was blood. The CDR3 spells CASSLAVSHMNTEAFF. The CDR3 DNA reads TGCGCCAGCAGCTTGGCCGTCTCCCACATGAACACTGAAGCTTTCTTT.